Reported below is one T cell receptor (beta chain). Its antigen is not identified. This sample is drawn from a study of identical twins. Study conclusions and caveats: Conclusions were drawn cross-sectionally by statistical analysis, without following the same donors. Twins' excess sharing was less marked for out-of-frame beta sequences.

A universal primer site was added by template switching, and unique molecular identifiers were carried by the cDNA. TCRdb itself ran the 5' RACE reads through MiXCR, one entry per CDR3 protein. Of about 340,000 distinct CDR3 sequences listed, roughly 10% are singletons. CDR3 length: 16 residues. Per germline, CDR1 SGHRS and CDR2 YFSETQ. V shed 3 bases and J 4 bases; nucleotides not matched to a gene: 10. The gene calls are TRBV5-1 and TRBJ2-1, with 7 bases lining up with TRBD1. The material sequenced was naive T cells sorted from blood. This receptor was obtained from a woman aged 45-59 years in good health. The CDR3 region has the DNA TGCGCCAGCAGCTCCACCAGGGGGTATGGGTACAATGAGCAGTTCTTC. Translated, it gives CASSSTRGYGYNEQFF.